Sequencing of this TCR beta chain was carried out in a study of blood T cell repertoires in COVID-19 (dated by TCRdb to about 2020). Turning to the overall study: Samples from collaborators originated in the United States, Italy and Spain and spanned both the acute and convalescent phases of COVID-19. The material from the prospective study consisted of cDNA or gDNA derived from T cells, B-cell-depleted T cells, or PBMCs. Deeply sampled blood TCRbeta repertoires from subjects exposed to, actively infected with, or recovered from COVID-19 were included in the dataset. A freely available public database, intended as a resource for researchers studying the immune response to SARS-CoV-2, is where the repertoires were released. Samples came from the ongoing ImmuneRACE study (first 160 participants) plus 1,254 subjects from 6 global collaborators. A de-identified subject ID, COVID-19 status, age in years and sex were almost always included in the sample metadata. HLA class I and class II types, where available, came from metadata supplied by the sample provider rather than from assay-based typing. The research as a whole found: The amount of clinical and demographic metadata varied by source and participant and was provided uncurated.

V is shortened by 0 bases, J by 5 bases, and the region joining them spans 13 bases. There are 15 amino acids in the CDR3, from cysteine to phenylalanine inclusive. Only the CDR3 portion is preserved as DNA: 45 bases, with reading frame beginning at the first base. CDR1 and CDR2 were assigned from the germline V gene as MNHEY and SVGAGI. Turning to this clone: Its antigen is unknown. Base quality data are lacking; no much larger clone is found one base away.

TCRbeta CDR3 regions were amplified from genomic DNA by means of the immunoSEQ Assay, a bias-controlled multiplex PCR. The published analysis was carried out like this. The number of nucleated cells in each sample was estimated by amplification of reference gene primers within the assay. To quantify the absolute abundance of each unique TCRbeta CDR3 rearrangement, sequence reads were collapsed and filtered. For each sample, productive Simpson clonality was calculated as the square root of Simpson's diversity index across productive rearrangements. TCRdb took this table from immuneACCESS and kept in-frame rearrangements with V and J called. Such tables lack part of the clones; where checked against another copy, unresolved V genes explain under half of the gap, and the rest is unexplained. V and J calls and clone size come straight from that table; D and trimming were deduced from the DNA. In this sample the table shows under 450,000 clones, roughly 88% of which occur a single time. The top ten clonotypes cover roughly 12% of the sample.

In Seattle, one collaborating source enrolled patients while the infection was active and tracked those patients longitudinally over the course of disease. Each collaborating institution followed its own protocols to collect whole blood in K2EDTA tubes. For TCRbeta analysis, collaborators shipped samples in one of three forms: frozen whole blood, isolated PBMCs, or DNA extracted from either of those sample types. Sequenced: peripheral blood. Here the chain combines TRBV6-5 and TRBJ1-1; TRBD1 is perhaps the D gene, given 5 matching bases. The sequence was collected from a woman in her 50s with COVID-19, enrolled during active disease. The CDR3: CASSYSGSAGTEAFF. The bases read TGTGCCAGCAGTTACTCGGGCTCAGCAGGGACTGAAGCTTTCTTT.